A selection of T cell receptor beta chains follows, all from one sample in a study of molecular identifiers for immune sequencing clone quantification. Via MiXCR, TCRdb re-called the PCR reads, giving one row per CDR3 protein. The table has approximately 320,000 distinct CDR3 sequences, roughly a quarter seen once. Sequenced input: naive CD8+ T cells from blood, with Jurkat cell RNA spiked in. These receptors were obtained from a human donor in good health. Some libraries in this study had Jurkat cell RNA spiked in. Each CDR3 is given without its conserved first and last residue. A D gene is named only where the DNA matches it firmly.

V gene,J gene,D gene,CDR3 protein
TRBV6-1,TRBJ1-1,TRBD1,ASSEDRGLWDTEAF
TRBV18,TRBJ2-4,.,ASSPAGRQFLAKNIQY
TRBV24-1,TRBJ2-1,.,ATRPGVRGEQF
TRBV4-3,TRBJ1-1,.,ASSQDDNTEAF
TRBV12-3/TRBV12-4,TRBJ1-1,.,ASSLLFSGNTEAF
TRBV7-6,TRBJ2-3,.,ASRPMAGTPPDTQY
TRBV24-1,TRBJ2-3,TRBD1,ATEISRQGRDTQY
TRBV27,TRBJ2-3,.,ASSLFDNADTQY
TRBV20-1,TRBJ1-5,.,SAIIENQPQH
TRBV20-1,TRBJ2-7,.,SARDGGGPTYEQY
TRBV12-3/TRBV12-4,TRBJ2-3,TRBD1,ASSSETGVSTDTQY
TRBV28,TRBJ1-6,.,ASIFEGGGNSPLH
TRBV28,TRBJ2-7,.,ASSIPTSGTYERY
TRBV29-1,TRBJ1-2,.,SVPKPHGYT
TRBV12-3/TRBV12-4,TRBJ2-3,.,ASSRGADTDTQY
TRBV11-2,TRBJ2-7,.,ASSLGATDAHEQY
TRBV14,TRBJ2-7,TRBD2,ARLPLRGTRCIYEQY
TRBV29-1,TRBJ1-1,TRBD1,SVVDRMNPDAF
TRBV27,TRBJ2-2,.,ASRWAENTGGLF
TRBV5-5,TRBJ1-4,TRBD1,ASSHDRGPTNEKLF
TRBV5-1,TRBJ2-3,TRBD1,ASSSGQGTPTDTQY
TRBV20-1,TRBJ2-7,TRBD2,QLAGAASYEQY
TRBV29-1,TRBJ1-1,.,SVEDRGTEAF
TRBV19,TRBJ1-5,.,ASSIGGRSNQPQH
TRBV29-1,TRBJ2-7,TRBD1,SGLTGYGYEQY
TRBV15,TRBJ1-4,.,ATSTERTAGYEKLF
TRBV7-2,TRBJ2-5,.,ASSLVVGGLAWETQY
TRBV19,TRBJ1-1,.,ASTLQPGANTEAF
TRBV5-1,TRBJ2-5,.,ASSFFPMTEKETQY
TRBV7-9,TRBJ2-7,.,ASSPGTDSSYEQY
TRBV11-2,TRBJ2-7,TRBD1,ASSLVATGGHEQY
TRBV24-1,TRBJ1-5,.,ATSDRTDGQPQH